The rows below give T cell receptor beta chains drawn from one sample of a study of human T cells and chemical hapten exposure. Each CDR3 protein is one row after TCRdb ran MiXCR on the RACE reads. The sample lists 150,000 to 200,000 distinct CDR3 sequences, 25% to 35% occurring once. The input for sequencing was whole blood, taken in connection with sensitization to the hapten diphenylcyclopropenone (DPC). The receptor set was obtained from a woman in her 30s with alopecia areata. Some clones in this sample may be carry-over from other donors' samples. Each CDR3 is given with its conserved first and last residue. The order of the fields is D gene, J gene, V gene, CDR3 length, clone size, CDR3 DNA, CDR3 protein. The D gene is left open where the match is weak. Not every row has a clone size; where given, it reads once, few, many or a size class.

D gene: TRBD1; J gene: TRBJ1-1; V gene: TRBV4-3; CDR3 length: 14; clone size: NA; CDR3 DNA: TGCGCCAGCAGCCAGGCAGGGGGGAACACTGAAGCTTTCTTT; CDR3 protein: CASSQAGGNTEAFF
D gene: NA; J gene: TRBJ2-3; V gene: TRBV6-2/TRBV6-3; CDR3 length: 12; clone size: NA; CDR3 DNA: TGTGCCAGCTCTTACACCACAGATACGCAGTATTTT; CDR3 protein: CASSYTTDTQYF
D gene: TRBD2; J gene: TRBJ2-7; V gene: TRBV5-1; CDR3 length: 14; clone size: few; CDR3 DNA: TGCGCCAGCAGCCCTAGCGGGAGCTCCTACGAGCAGTACTTC; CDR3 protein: CASSPSGSSYEQYF
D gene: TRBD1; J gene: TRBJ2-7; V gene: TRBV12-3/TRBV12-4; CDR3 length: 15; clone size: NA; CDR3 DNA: TGTGCCAGCAGTCCCGGGACAGGGGGTATCCACGAGCAGTACTTC; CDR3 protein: CASSPGTGGIHEQYF
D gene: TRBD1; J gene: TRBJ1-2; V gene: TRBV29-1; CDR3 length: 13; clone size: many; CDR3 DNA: TGCAGCGCAGGGGGACAGGGGGCTCATGGCTACACCTTC; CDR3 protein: CSAGGQGAHGYTF
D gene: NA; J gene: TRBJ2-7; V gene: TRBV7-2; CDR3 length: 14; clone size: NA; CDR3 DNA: TGTGCCAGCAGCTTAAGCGGGTACTCCTACGAGCAGTACTTC; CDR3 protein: CASSLSGYSYEQYF
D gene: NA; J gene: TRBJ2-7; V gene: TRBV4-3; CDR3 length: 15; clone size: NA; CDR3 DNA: TGCGCCAGCAGCCAAGAGCCGGGACTGACCTACGAGCAGTACTTC; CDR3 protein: CASSQEPGLTYEQYF
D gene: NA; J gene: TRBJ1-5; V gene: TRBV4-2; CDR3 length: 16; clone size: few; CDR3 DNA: TGTGCCAGCAGCCAAGATACCAGGGGAAGCAATCAGCCCCAGCATTTT; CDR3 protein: CASSQDTRGSNQPQHF
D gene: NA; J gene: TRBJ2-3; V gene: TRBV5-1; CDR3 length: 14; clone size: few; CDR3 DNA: TGCGCCAGCAGCACGGCGATAAGCACAGATACGCAGTATTTT; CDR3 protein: CASSTAISTDTQYF
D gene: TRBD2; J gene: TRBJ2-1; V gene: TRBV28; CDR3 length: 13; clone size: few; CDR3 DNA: TGTGCCAGCAGTAGCGGACTAGCGGGTGAGCAGTTCTTC; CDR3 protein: CASSSGLAGEQFF